This passage covers 20 T cell receptor beta chains from one sample sequenced in a study of shared clonotypes between healthy human individuals. Clones were read by immunoSEQ multiplex PCR, and TCRdb kept only the in-frame ones, dropping some. This sample yields around 690,000 clones, of which less than 95% are seen a single time; 30% to 40% belongs to the top ten. Source material: memory CD8+ T cells from PBMCs. Subset here: CD45RO+ cells pooled with CCR7-negative TemRA cells. The source of these receptors is a man in his late teens or twenties in good health. Some clones in this sample may be carry-over from other donors' samples.

CDR3 in amino acids: CASLALNYGYTF. CDR3 sequence (DNA): TGTGCCAGCTTGGCCTTAAACTATGGCTACACCTTC. This chain uses TRBV28 with TRBJ1-2; D is undetermined. The ends were cut back, 8 bases at V and 2 bases at J, with 9 bases in the middle. The germline CDR1 and CDR2 sequences are MDHEN and SYDVKM. The CDR3 runs 12 residues.

In its sample, this clone was seen a few times. This chain uses TRBV7-2 with TRBJ1-1, with TRBD1 matching 9 bases. V shed 5 bases, J shed 11 bases, and the junction held 12 bases outside the gene matches. The CDR3 consists of 14 residues. CDR1 is SGHTA, CDR2 FQGNSA, per germline. The CDR3 sequence: CASSPTGQGVRAFF. The CDR3 coding sequence is TGTGCCAGCAGCCCCACGGGACAGGGTGTGAGGGCTTTCTTT. Together with reference TRBV7-2 and TRBJ1-1, the CDR3 gives the full variable domain: GAGVSQSPSNKVTEKGKDVELRCDPISGHTALYWYRQSLGQGLEFLIYFQGNSAPDKSGLPSDRFSAERTGGSVSTLTIQRTQQEDSAVYLCASSPTGQGVRAFFGQGTRLTVV.

The chain combines TRBV5-8 with TRBJ2-5; maybe TRBD1 (6 bases). The J call may be wrong; the DNA end is better matched by TRBJ2-7. In germline, CDR1 is SGHTS, CDR2 YDEGEE. The CDR3 runs 16 residues. CDR3 DNA: TGTGCCAGCAGCTTGGGATCGTCGACAGGAACCTACGAGCAGTACTTC. Translating gives CASSLGSSTGTYEQYF.

The chain recombines TRBV4-2 with TRBJ2-6; 7 nucleotides match TRBD1. The CDR3 has 16 residues. Trimming removed 3 bases from V and 2 bases from J; junction bases left unmatched: 4. CDR1 and CDR2 (germline): LGHNA, YNFKEQ. The CDR3 protein is CASSQPTGAGANVLTF. For the CDR3, the DNA is TGTGCCAGCAGCCAGCCCACAGGGGCTGGGGCCAACGTCCTGACTTTC.

This clone turned up a few times. In DNA, the CDR3 is TGCAGCGTTGTCAGAATGAACACTGAAGCTTTCTTT. Its protein is CSVVRMNTEAFF. The rearrangement joins TRBV29-1 to TRBJ1-1; D not resolved. There are 12 residues in the CDR3. Germline loops: CDR1 SQVTM, CDR2 ANQGSEA. V was pared by 4 bases and J by 0 bases, with 6 bases between.

This sequence joins TRBV28 and TRBJ2-7, with TRBD2 matching 8 bases. The CDR3 totals 15 residues. With 7 bases clipped from V and 0 bases from J, the junction kept 8 bases outside the gene matches. Germline V gene sequence: CDR1 MDHEN, CDR2 SYDVKM. In DNA form, the CDR3 reads TGTGCCAGCACCCAGACTAGCGCCGACTCCTACGAGCAGTACTTC. It codes for CASTQTSADSYEQYF.

The rearrangement joins TRBV19 to TRBJ2-7; 8 bases align to TRBD1. V shed 4 bases and J 0 bases; nucleotides not matched to a gene: 5. Germline values: CDR1 LNHDA, CDR2 SQIVND (reference sequence). The CDR3 sequence is 15 residues long. CDR3 sequence (DNA): TGTGCCAGTAGTACCCCAGGGGGCGACTCCTACGAGCAGTACTTC. Its protein product is CASSTPGGDSYEQYF. Full variable domain (rest looked up from reference TRBV19 and TRBJ2-7): DGGITQSPKYLFRKEGQNVTLSCEQNLNHDAMYWYRQDPGQGLRLIYYSQIVNDFQKGDIAEGYSVSREKKESFPLTVTSAQKNPTAFYLCASSTPGGDSYEQYFGPGTRLTVT.

The chain couples TRBV27 to TRBJ2-3, with 13 bases aligning to TRBD2. Per germline, CDR1 MNHEY and CDR2 SMNVEV (reference sequence). The CDR3 has 17 residues. Trimming took 6 bases from V and 0 from J; bases not matched to a gene: 6. CDR3 protein: CASSRTSGRASTDTQYF. CDR3 DNA sequence: TGTGCCAGCAGCCGCACTAGCGGGAGGGCCAGCACAGATACGCAGTATTTT.

In its sample, this clone was seen once. The chain employs TRBV15 and TRBJ2-4; no reliable D call. Trimming took off 1 base at V and 5 bases at J, with 6 bases between the two ends. Germline V gene data show CDR1 as LNHNV and CDR2 as YYDKDF (reference sequence). The CDR3 consists of 13 residues. CDR3 region: CATSRVGENIQYF. The CDR3 nucleotides are TGTGCCACCAGCAGAGTAGGAGAAAACATTCAGTACTTC.

The V and J genes are TRBV29-1 and TRBJ2-5; 7 bases are shared with TRBD2. Per the germline V gene, CDR1 is SQVTM and CDR2 is ANQGSEA. Trimming cost V 8 bases and J 3 bases; bases outside gene matches: 6. The CDR3 has 12 residues. This chain's CDR3 is CSIKRGEETQYF. The CDR3 bases are TGCAGCATTAAGCGGGGTGAAGAGACCCAGTACTTC.

V is TRBV4-1 and J is TRBJ1-1; no definite D call. Trimming removed 0 bases at V and 12 bases at J, with 14 bases between. This CDR3 comprises 13 residues. Germline CDR1 MGHRA, CDR2 YSYEKL. CDR3 in amino acids: CASSQDAFGVPFF. The CDR3, as DNA: TGCGCCAGCAGCCAAGACGCGTTCGGGGTACCTTTCTTT.

The V gene is TRBV27, the J gene TRBJ1-1, with 8 positions matching TRBD1. The CDR3 totals 14 residues. The germline CDR1 and CDR2 sequences are MNHEY and SMNVEV (reference sequence). V lost 5 bases and J lost 7; bases outside the gene matches: 9. The CDR3 DNA follows: TGTGCCAGCAGTATAAGGACAGGGTTGGGTGAAGCTTTCTTT. Its translation: CASSIRTGLGEAFF.

The chain is built from TRBV27 and TRBJ2-2, with D tentatively TRBD2 (6 bases). Trimming shortened V by 3 bases and J by 5 bases, and 13 bases separated the two germline ends. The V gene's germline CDR1 is MNHEY and CDR2 SMNVEV (reference sequence). There are 15 residues in the CDR3. CDR3 loop: CASSFGGPFTGELFF. In DNA, the CDR3 is TGTGCCAGCAGTTTCGGGGGACCGTTTACCGGGGAGCTGTTTTTT.

The chain links TRBV19 to TRBJ1-5; perhaps TRBD1 as D (5 bases). Trimming took off 7 bases at V and 4 bases at J, with 14 bases between the two ends. This CDR3 has 14 amino acids. The V gene's germline CDR1 is LNHDA and CDR2 SQIVND (reference sequence). The CDR3 region has the DNA TGTGCCAGTACACCCACTCGGGGGAATCAGCCCCAGCATTTT. The encoded protein is CASTPTRGNQPQHF. Together with reference TRBV19 and TRBJ1-5, the CDR3 gives the full variable domain: DGGITQSPKYLFRKEGQNVTLSCEQNLNHDAMYWYRQDPGQGLRLIYYSQIVNDFQKGDIAEGYSVSREKKESFPLTVTSAQKNPTAFYLCASTPTRGNQPQHFGDGTRLSIL.

The gene calls are TRBV2 and TRBJ1-2; TRBD1 aligns across 7 bases. CDR1 and CDR2 from the germline V gene are SNHLY and FYNNEI. CDR3 length: 12 amino acids. V lost 6 bases and J lost 8; bases outside the gene matches: 6. Here the CDR3 DNA reads TGTGCCAGCAGGGGGAGGGGGCACGGCTACACCTTC. It specifies CASRGRGHGYTF.

The genes are TRBV6-1 and TRBJ2-4, with D maybe TRBD2 (5 bases). The germline CDR1 and CDR2 sequences are MNHNS and SASEGT. Trimming took off 3 bases at V and 7 bases at J, with 19 bases between the two ends. The CDR3 is 16 amino acids. The CDR3 bases are TGTGCCAGCAGTGATATCACCTTGAGCTCGGGGAACATTCAGTACTTC. Protein sequence: CASSDITLSSGNIQYF.

The V gene is TRBV6-1, the J gene TRBJ2-7; D is uncertain. Between the trimmed V and J ends, which lost 4 bases and 0 bases, there was a span of 16 bases. CDR3 length: 16 residues. The germline CDR1 and CDR2 sequences are MNHNS and SASEGT. The CDR3 here is CASSGEGSFSSYEQYF. The CDR3 DNA is TGTGCCAGCAGTGGTGAAGGATCGTTTAGCTCCTACGAGCAGTACTTC.

The rearrangement uses TRBV2 and TRBJ2-1; tentatively, D is TRBD2 (5 bases). The CDR3 runs 15 residues. Trimming took off 7 bases at V and 5 bases at J, with 18 bases between the two ends. Germline values: CDR1 SNHLY, CDR2 FYNNEI. The CDR3 protein is CASKRESMADNEQFF. The CDR3 DNA is TGTGCCAGCAAACGGGAATCGATGGCCGACAATGAGCAGTTCTTC.

The J gene is TRBJ2-2, the V gene TRBV9, with D perhaps TRBD2 (6 bases). This CDR3 has 16 amino acids. Germline V gives CDR1 SGDLS, CDR2 YYNGEE. Trimming removed 3 bases at V and 8 bases at J, with 20 bases between. CDR3 amino acids: CASSAHRDLDVGELFF. CDR3 DNA: TGTGCCAGCAGCGCTCACCGGGACTTGGATGTAGGGGAGCTGTTTTTT.

This rearrangement joins TRBV6-5 to TRBJ2-1; D is unclear. CDR1 is MNHEY and CDR2 is SVGAGI in the germline V gene. Trimming removed 8 bases at V and 0 bases at J, with 8 bases between. The CDR3 is 13 residues long. CDR3 coding DNA: TGTGCCAGCCAGTCTAGCTCCTACAATGAGCAGTTCTTC. As protein: CASQSSSYNEQFF.